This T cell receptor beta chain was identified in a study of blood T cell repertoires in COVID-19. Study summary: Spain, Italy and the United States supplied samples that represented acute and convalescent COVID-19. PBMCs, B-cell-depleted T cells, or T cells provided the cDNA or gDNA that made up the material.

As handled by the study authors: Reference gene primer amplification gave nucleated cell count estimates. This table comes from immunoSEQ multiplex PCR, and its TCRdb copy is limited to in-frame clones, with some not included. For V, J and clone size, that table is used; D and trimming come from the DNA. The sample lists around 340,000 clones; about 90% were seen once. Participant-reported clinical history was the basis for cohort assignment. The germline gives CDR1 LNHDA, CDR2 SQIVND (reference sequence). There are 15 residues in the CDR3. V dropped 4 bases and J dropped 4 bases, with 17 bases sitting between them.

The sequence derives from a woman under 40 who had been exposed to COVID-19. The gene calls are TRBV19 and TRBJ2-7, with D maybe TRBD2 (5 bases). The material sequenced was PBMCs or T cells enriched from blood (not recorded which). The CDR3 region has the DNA TGTGCCAGTAGTAAGCCCGGCGGGCCCAATTACGAGCAGTACTTC. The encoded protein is CASSKPGGPNYEQYF. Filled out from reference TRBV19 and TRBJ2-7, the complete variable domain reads DGGITQSPKYLFRKEGQNVTLSCEQNLNHDAMYWYRQDPGQGLRLIYYSQIVNDFQKGDIAEGYSVSREKKESFPLTVTSAQKNPTAFYLCASSKPGGPNYEQYFGPGTRLTVT.